These 9 T cell receptor beta chains share one sample of origin, sequenced in a study of blood T cell repertoires in COVID-19. Data came from immunoSEQ multiplex PCR; TCRdb stores just in-frame clones and leaves some out. This sample carries roughly 230,000 clones, 89% of them seen once, and the ten largest clones take 4% to 5%. Material: peripheral blood. Every receptor here comes from a woman aged 40 to 50 who had recovered from COVID-19.

The genes are TRBV4-3 and TRBJ2-2; 12 bases fit TRBD2. V was pared by 0 bases and J by 6 bases, with 8 bases of the junction left unmatched. CDR1 is LGHNA and CDR2 is YSLEER in the germline V gene. This CDR3 comprises 18 residues. The CDR3 loop reads CASSQDGPLAGGPGELFF. The DNA of the CDR3 is TGCGCCAGCAGCCAAGATGGTCCCCTAGCGGGAGGGCCCGGGGAGCTGTTTTTT.

This sequence joins TRBV21-1 and TRBJ1-1; the table's D call of TRBD1 was not tested on the DNA. TRBV21-1 is a pseudogene. The CDR3 totals 15 residues. The CDR3: CASSGTMSMNTEAFF. For the CDR3, the DNA is TGTGCCAGCAGCGGGACAATGAGCATGAACACTGAAGCTTTCTTT.

V gene TRBV7-9 combines with J gene TRBJ2-5, with D possibly being TRBD2 (6 bases). Trimming shortened V by 1 base and J by 0 bases, and 12 bases separated the two germline ends. Germline loops: CDR1 SEHNR, CDR2 FQNEAQ (reference sequence). The CDR3 sequence is 16 residues long. The CDR3 coding sequence is TGTGCCAGCAGCTTAGGGAGTCTAGCGTACCAAGAGACCCAGTACTTC. This sequence encodes CASSLGSLAYQETQYF. Complete variable domain (other parts from reference TRBV7-9 and TRBJ2-5): DTGVSQNPRHKITKRGQNVTFRCDPISEHNRLYWYRQTLGQGPEFLTYFQNEAQLEKSRLLSDRFSAERPKGSFSTLEIQRTEQGDSAMYLCASSLGSLAYQETQYFGPGTRLLVL.

The chain is built from TRBV30 and TRBJ2-1, with D perhaps TRBD1 (5 bases). CDR3 length equals 12 residues. Trimming took 5 bases from V and 10 from J, leaving 15 bases between them. The germline CDR1 and CDR2 sequences are GTSNPN and SVGIG (reference sequence). In nucleotides, the CDR3 is TGTGCCTGGTCTTCTTCGTGGGGCGAGCAGTTCTTC. It encodes CAWSSSWGEQFF.

The rearrangement joins TRBV2 to TRBJ1-1; 8 bases match TRBD1. CDR3 length: 15 residues. After removal of 6 bases from V and 3 bases from J, the junction contained 9 bases not matched to a gene. CDR1 and CDR2 from the germline V gene are SNHLY and FYNNEI. The CDR3 coding sequence is TGTGCCAGCAGGGCGAGGACAGGGCTCGACACTGAAGCTTTCTTT. It is translated as CASRARTGLDTEAFF.

Details on this clone: One junction end disagrees with the germline gene, perhaps due to a read error. V and J are TRBV4-2 and TRBJ2-1, with D possibly being TRBD2 (7 bases). The germline V gene has CDR1 LGHNA and CDR2 YNFKEQ. CDR3 length equals 15 residues. The CDR3 DNA reads TGTGCCAGCACCCAACCTGGGGGGGCATTGGGTGAGCAGTTCTTC. Translated, it gives CASTQPGGALGEQFF.

This chain links TRBV5-1 with TRBJ2-3; D is uncertain. Per germline, CDR1 SGHRS and CDR2 YFSETQ. The V and J ends lost 3 bases and 3 bases respectively, with 11 bases between them. This CDR3 is built from 14 residues. CDR3 bases: TGCGCCAGCAGCTCACCCACTACTACAGATACGCAGTATTTT. This encodes CASSSPTTTDTQYF. The complete variable domain, with remaining parts taken from reference TRBV5-1 and TRBJ2-3, reads KAGVTQTPRYLIKTRGQQVTLSCSPISGHRSVSWYQQTPGQGLQFLFEYFSETQRNKGNFPGRFSGRQFSNSRSEMNVSTLELGDSALYLCASSSPTTTDTQYFGPGTRLTVL.

The chain recombines TRBV12-3 or TRBV12-4 with TRBJ2-7; D uncertain. The CDR3 has 12 amino acids. Deletions cut 5 bases from V and 1 base from J, with 6 bases between. The CDR3 DNA sequence: TGTGCCAGCAGTCCCGGGTCCTACGAGCAGTACTTC. Translating gives CASSPGSYEQYF.

The chain is built from TRBV7-8 and TRBJ2-7; possible D gene TRBD1, 6 bases. The CDR3 is made up of 15 amino acids. V lost 2 bases and J 2 bases, leaving 13 bases between the germline ends. Germline assignment: CDR1 SGHVS and CDR2 FQNEAQ. The DNA of the CDR3 is TGTGCCAGCAGCTTATTCCCACGGGACACCTACGAGCAGTACGTC. This codes for CASSLFPRDTYEQYV.